This T cell receptor beta chain was sequenced during a study of blood T cell repertoires in COVID-19. About the research overall: T cells, B-cell-depleted T cells, or PBMCs provided the cDNA or gDNA that served as material.

Per the authors' pipeline: Reference gene primer amplification yielded estimated nucleated cell counts. Assay used: immunoSEQ multiplex PCR; TCRdb lists only in-frame clones, some missing. V, J and clone size are taken as reported in that table, and D and trimming were inferred from the DNA itself. The sample has 200,000 or so clones; roughly nine tenths are singletons. V shed 7 bases and J shed 4 bases, with 17 bases lying between them. This CDR3 is 14 amino acids long. CDR1 and CDR2 (germline): MDHEN, SYDVKM. The sequencing sample was made of peripheral blood. This sequence was found in a man in his forties or fifties with active or convalescent COVID-19. The V call is TRBV28, the J call TRBJ2-7, with D tentatively TRBD1 (5 bases). The CDR3 DNA follows: TGTGCCAGCAATGGGGCCCCAGGAACTTACGAGCAGTACTTC. Translating gives CASNGAPGTYEQYF.